This TCR beta chain derives from a study of blood T cell repertoires in COVID-19. Study at large: T cells, B-cell-depleted T cells, or PBMCs provided the cDNA or gDNA that served as material.

The method was immunoSEQ multiplex PCR; TCRdb's version includes in-frame clones alone and lacks a portion of them. The sample comprises tens of thousands of clones, over 80% of which are singletons, and roughly a tenth rests with the top ten. One Seattle source followed patients from active infection through their disease course. Per germline, CDR1 LGHNA and CDR2 YNFKEQ. V was clipped by 0 bases and J by 5 bases, with 8 bases between them. CDR3 length: 13 residues. The sequence was collected from a young man with COVID-19, enrolled during active disease. The sequencing input was peripheral blood. This chain links TRBV4-2 with TRBJ2-7; D is unclear. CDR3 nucleotides: TGTGCCAGCAGCCAAGATGGGCAGCACGAGCAGTACTTC. The encoded protein is CASSQDGQHEQYF.